This T cell receptor (beta chain) was recovered during a study of siplizumab effects on memory and regulatory T cells. The method was immunoSEQ multiplex PCR; TCRdb's version includes in-frame clones alone and lacks a portion of them. Of some 100,000 clones in the sample, roughly 94% are singletons; the top ten hold roughly 1.3%. Broader study findings: With siplizumab, cumulative frequency of CD4+ memory-derived alloreactive sequences dropped significantly. Only a minority of proliferating CD4+ or CD8+ clones had an assignable naive or memory phenotype, with roughly 75-97% lacking one. Naive T cells seemed more diverse than memory cells; they also seemed major alloresponse contributors. Treg origin accounted for an average of around 67% of mappable alloreactive CD4+ clones with siplizumab and about 30% in controls.

As for this clone: The antigen remains undetermined.

Trimming removed 3 bases at V and 4 bases at J, with 10 bases between. Germline loops: CDR1 SGHNT, CDR2 YYREEE (reference sequence). The CDR3 contains 13 residues. The origin of this receptor is a human donor in good health. What was sequenced was non-Treg CD4+ T cells sorted from blood. V gene TRBV5-4 combines with J gene TRBJ2-5; D is unclear. CDR3 bases: TGTGCCAGCAGCTCGGATTGGGGAGAGACCCAGTACTTC. It codes for CASSSDWGETQYF.